Below are 5 T cell receptor beta chains sequenced from a single sample in a study of CD8+ T cells in alopecia areata. Reverse transcribed after extraction, RNA yielded cDNA as the sequencing template. Sequenced by immunoSEQ multiplex PCR; TCRdb stores in-frame clones only, minus some. The sample holds 150,000 to 200,000 clones, around 71% seen once. Treatment noted: oral pan-JAK inhibitor, 5-10 mg twice daily. The material was CD4+ T cells sorted from blood, obtained at week 4, from a patient treated with tofacitinib. All receptors derive from a human donor with alopecia areata.

The rearrangement links TRBV5-1 to TRBJ2-5; 8 nucleotides agree with TRBD1. The ends lost 4 bases at V and 4 bases at J; junction bases unmatched: 0. Per germline, CDR1 SGHRS and CDR2 YFSETQ. The CDR3 contains 12 residues. CDR3 sequence: CASSGTGETQYF. The CDR3 region has the DNA TGCGCCAGCAGCGGGACAGGAGAGACCCAGTACTTC.

The chain couples TRBV30 to TRBJ1-3; 7 nucleotides match TRBD1. The CDR3 spans 13 residues. V dropped 4 bases and J dropped 4; count of bases not matched to a gene: 4. CDR1 and CDR2 (germline): GTSNPN, SVGIG (reference sequence). Here the CDR3 reads CAWKGARGNTIYF. In DNA form, the CDR3 reads TGTGCCTGGAAGGGGGCGCGAGGAAACACCATATATTTT.

The chain joins TRBV5-4 to TRBJ2-5; TRBD1 aligns across 8 bases. The CDR3 runs 14 residues. Trimming removed 0 bases from V and 4 bases from J; junction bases left unmatched: 2. Germline assignment: CDR1 SGHNT and CDR2 YYREEE (reference sequence). CDR3 loop: CASSLGTGLETQYF. The CDR3 nucleotides are TGTGCCAGCAGCTTGGGGACAGGGCTAGAGACCCAGTACTTC.

This clone was observed a handful of times. The V gene is TRBV7-9, the J gene TRBJ1-3; D is unclear. The V and J ends lost 1 base and 3 bases respectively, with 16 bases between them. The CDR3 is made up of 17 amino acids. Germline V gene lookup returns CDR1 SEHNR and CDR2 FQNEAQ (reference sequence). The CDR3 coding sequence is TGTGCCAGCAGCTTAGACCGGCAAGTGGCAGATGGAAACACCATATATTTT. Protein product: CASSLDRQVADGNTIYF.

The chain employs TRBV29-1 and TRBJ2-5, with 10 bases lining up with TRBD1. The length of the CDR3 is 13 residues. The J segment lost 4 bases and the V segment lost 4 bases, leaving 3 bases of the junction unmatched. Germline loops: CDR1 SQVTM, CDR2 ANQGSEA. CDR3 in DNA: TGCAGCGTTGGACAGGGGGCTTCAGAGACCCAGTACTTC. Translated: CSVGQGASETQYF.